The following is a T cell receptor (beta chain) sequence with its context. Its antigen is not identified. These data originate in a study of T cell responses to AZD1222 COVID-19 vaccine. Overall study findings and caveats: In the spike-specific TCR repertoire, nearly half reportedly target unmutated variant regions.

Repertoires were generated with immunoSEQ multiplex PCR, while TCRdb's copy carries only in-frame clones and drops some. The sample table includes around 140,000 clones. The V and J ends lost 5 bases and 5 bases respectively, with 16 bases between them. The CDR3 covers 14 residues. Germline CDR1 reads SGHRS; CDR2 reads YFSETQ. Material: peripheral blood. The clonotype originates from an adult in good health. The chain joins TRBV5-1 to TRBJ1-1; possibly TRBD1 for D (5 bases). This chain's CDR3 is CASRQKAGDTEAFF. For the CDR3, the DNA is TGCGCCAGCAGACAGAAAGCGGGGGATACTGAAGCTTTCTTT.